This T cell receptor (beta chain) was documented in a study of T cell repertoires in cytomegalovirus infection. TCRdb fed the reads into MiXCR, producing one record per CDR3 protein. The sample has 75,000 to 95,000 distinct CDR3 sequences; more than 40% are singletons. V lost 1 base and J 4 bases, leaving 5 bases between the germline ends. This CDR3 region has 14 residues. This clonotype was picked up a small number of times. Antigen unknown. The sequence was obtained from a human donor in good health (CMV status not recorded). Some clones in this sample may be carry-over from other donors' samples. This specimen was CD8+ T cells from cultured PBMCs, taken from culture after CMV antigen stimulation. V gene TRBV12-3 or TRBV12-4 combines with J gene TRBJ2-6; D unresolved. This CDR3 reads CASSLVVGANVLTF. CDR3 bases: TGTGCCAGCAGTTTAGTGGTCGGGGCCAACGTCCTGACTTTC.